This is a list of T cell receptor beta chains from one sample in a study of blood T cell repertoires in COVID-19. Assay used: immunoSEQ multiplex PCR; TCRdb lists only in-frame clones, some missing. The sample holds around 200,000 clones, 85% seen once. The sequenced sample was PBMCs or T cells enriched from blood (not recorded which). The receptors were gathered from a man in his forties who had recovered from COVID-19. CDR3s include the opening cysteine and the closing phenylalanine or tryptophan. The D gene is left open where the match is weak. Where a row states a size, it is once, few, many or the class of an expanded clone; other rows omit it.

j_call | clone_size | v_call | d_call | cdr3_aa | cdr3_nt
TRBJ1-2 | few | TRBV7-6 | TRBD1 | CASSSSSGTGYGYTF | TGTGCCAGCAGCTCATCATCCGGGACAGGGTATGGCTACACCTTC
TRBJ2-1 | - | TRBV19 | TRBD2 | CASSITGTSAREQFF | TGTGCCAGTAGTATTACCGGGACTAGCGCCCGCGAGCAGTTCTTC
TRBJ1-2 | - | TRBV24-1 | - | CATSDPSGSDAGYTF | TGTGCCACCAGTGATCCCTCGGGGAGTGACGCTGGCTACACCTTC
TRBJ2-1 | - | TRBV4-3 | TRBD1 | CASSQAGTGMLF | TGCGCCAGCAGCCAGGCCGGGACAGGGATGCTCTTC
TRBJ2-4 | - | TRBV6-2/TRBV6-3 | TRBD2 | CASSYVGTGRQDF | TGTGCCAGCAGTTATGTGGGTACCGGGAGGCAAGACTTC
TRBJ1-6 | - | TRBV5-1 | TRBD1 | CASRPRTGGFSPLHF | TGCGCCAGCAGACCCCGGACAGGGGGCTTTTCACCCCTCCACTTT
TRBJ2-3 | - | TRBV7-3 | - | CASSLNAAIGLSSTDTQYF | TGTGCCAGCAGCTTAAACGCGGCAATCGGACTCTCTAGCACAGATACGCAGTATTTT
TRBJ2-1 | - | TRBV19 | TRBD2 | CASTTGLAGWVEQFF | TGTGCCAGTACCACGGGACTAGCGGGTTGGGTTGAGCAGTTCTTC
TRBJ1-4 | - | TRBV6-5 | - | CASRGWDPGGEKLFF | TGTGCCAGCAGAGGGTGGGACCCCGGAGGGGAAAAACTGTTTTTT
TRBJ1-1 | - | TRBV14 | TRBD1 | CASSVPGQGMNTEAFF | TGTGCCAGCAGCGTCCCGGGACAGGGGATGAACACTGAAGCTTTCTTT
TRBJ1-2 | - | TRBV12-3/TRBV12-4 | - | CASSLSERYGYTF | TGTGCCAGCAGTTTAAGCGAGCGCTATGGCTACACCTTC
TRBJ1-6 | - | TRBV28 | - | CASSPPGDNSPLHF | TGTGCCAGCAGCCCTCCGGGGGATAATTCACCCCTCCACTTT
TRBJ2-5 | - | TRBV7-2 | - | CASSLESGLGETQYF | TGTGCCAGCAGCTTAGAGTCCGGGTTGGGAGAGACCCAGTACTTC
TRBJ1-1 | - | TRBV19 | TRBD1 | CASSMAPTGSDTEAFF | TGTGCCAGTAGTATGGCCCCGACAGGGTCTGACACTGAAGCTTTCTTT
TRBJ2-7 | - | TRBV6-5 | TRBD2 | CASSGLGLTTYEQYF | TGTGCCAGCAGCGGACTAGGCCTAACTACCTACGAGCAGTACTTC
TRBJ1-1 | - | TRBV6-5 | TRBD1 | CASSTRGQTEAFF | TGTGCCAGCAGCACCAGGGGGCAAACTGAAGCTTTCTTT
TRBJ2-1 | - | TRBV18 | - | CASSPQPRVDNEQFF | TGTGCCAGCTCACCACAGCCGCGAGTCGACAATGAGCAGTTCTTC
TRBJ2-2 | - | TRBV27 | - | CASSWVRGTGELFF | TGTGCCAGCAGTTGGGTTAGAGGGACCGGGGAGCTGTTTTTT
TRBJ2-1 | - | TRBV28 | TRBD2 | CASSPPGLAGSYNEQFF | TGTGCCAGCAGCCCCCCGGGACTAGCGGGGTCCTACAATGAGCAGTTCTTC
TRBJ2-2 | - | TRBV3-1/TRBV3-2 | TRBD2 | CASSRLAGVAGELFF | TGTGCCAGCAGCCGGCTAGCGGGAGTGGCCGGGGAGCTGTTTTTT
TRBJ2-7 | - | TRBV11-3 | - | CASSLVGAPSSSYEQYF | TGTGCCAGCAGCTTAGTGGGGGCCCCCTCAAGCTCCTACGAGCAGTACTTC
TRBJ2-6 | - | TRBV19 | TRBD1 | CASRDRGYSGANVLTF | TGTGCCAGTCGGGACAGGGGATACTCTGGGGCCAACGTCCTGACTTTC
TRBJ2-1 | - | TRBV5-8 | TRBD2 | CASSSTRLGLAGINEQFF | TGTGCCAGCAGCTCCACCCGACTCGGACTAGCGGGAATCAATGAGCAGTTCTTC
TRBJ2-1 | - | TRBV21-1 | - | CASSKRLARGYNEQFF | TGTGCCAGCAGCAAAAGGTTGGCCAGGGGCTACAATGAGCAGTTCTTC
TRBJ2-5 | - | TRBV5-1 | - | CASSPGQTWYQETQYF | TGCGCCAGCAGTCCCGGACAGACCTGGTACCAAGAGACCCAGTACTTC
TRBJ2-7 | - | TRBV6-2/TRBV6-3 | - | CASSYSITKSYEQYF | TGTGCCAGCAGTTACTCGATTACAAAATCCTACGAGCAGTACTTC
TRBJ2-6 | once | TRBV24-1 | - | CATSLSYSGANVLTF | TGTGCCACCAGTCTTAGTTACTCTGGGGCCAACGTCCTGACTTTC
TRBJ2-6 | once | TRBV30 | - | CAWSGRGQPFSGANVLTF | TGTGCCTGGAGTGGGCGCGGACAGCCCTTCTCTGGGGCCAACGTCCTGACTTTC
TRBJ2-1 | - | TRBV27 | TRBD2 | CASSHGTSGGDEQFF | TGTGCCAGCAGTCACGGGACTAGCGGGGGGGATGAGCAGTTCTTC
TRBJ2-5 | - | TRBV10-3 | - | CAISGGLPETQYF | TGTGCCATCAGTGGGGGACTTCCGGAGACCCAGTACTTC
TRBJ2-7 | - | TRBV6-2/TRBV6-3 | - | CASSFTGVYEQYF | TGTGCCAGCAGTTTCACAGGCGTCTACGAGCAGTACTTC
TRBJ2-1 | - | TRBV5-4 | TRBD1 | CATLLGGTGVNNEQFF | TGTGCGACACTTTTGGGGGGGACAGGGGTAAACAATGAGCAGTTCTTC
TRBJ2-2 | - | TRBV25-1 | TRBD1 | CASRGTGVTGELFF | TGTGCCAGCAGGGGGACAGGGGTCACCGGGGAGCTGTTTTTT
TRBJ2-5 | - | TRBV19 | TRBD1 | CASSMGRGETQYF | TGTGCCAGTAGTATGGGCAGGGGGGAGACCCAGTACTTC
TRBJ2-7 | - | TRBV27 | TRBD2 | CATGGTYEQYF | TGTGCCACGGGAGGGACCTACGAGCAGTACTTC
TRBJ2-4 | - | TRBV7-2 | - | CASSLLGGNIQYF | TGTGCCAGCAGCTTACTAGGGGGAAACATTCAGTACTTC
TRBJ1-1 | - | TRBV4-3 | - | CASSQGWGVNTEAFF | TGCGCCAGCAGCCAAGGGTGGGGGGTGAACACTGAAGCTTTCTTT
TRBJ1-2 | - | TRBV18 | TRBD1 | CASSRTGNNYGYTF | TGTGCCAGCTCACGGACAGGGAATAACTATGGCTACACCTTC
TRBJ1-3 | - | TRBV30 | - | CAWSRYQESPGNTIYF | TGTGCCTGGAGTCGGTATCAAGAGTCCCCTGGAAACACCATATATTTT
TRBJ2-7 | few | TRBV7-2 | TRBD2 | CASSLTGGYEQYF | TGTGCCAGCAGTTTAACGGGGGGCTACGAGCAGTACTTC
TRBJ2-1 | once | TRBV2 | - | CASSRNEQFF | TGTGCCAGCAGTCGGAATGAGCAGTTCTTC
TRBJ2-5 | - | TRBV3-1/TRBV3-2 | TRBD2 | CASSQGTSGIKTQYF | TGTGCCAGCAGCCAGGGGACTAGCGGGATAAAGACCCAGTACTTC
TRBJ2-5 | - | TRBV12-3/TRBV12-4 | TRBD1 | CASGQEETQYF | TGTGCCAGCGGACAGGAAGAGACCCAGTACTTC
TRBJ1-2 | - | TRBV19 | - | CASTPNSPGGYTF | TGTGCCAGTACCCCTAACAGTCCCGGCGGCTACACCTTC
TRBJ1-2 | - | TRBV2 | - | CASSVTGEYGYTF | TGTGCCAGCAGTGTCACGGGGGAATATGGCTACACCTTC
TRBJ2-7 | - | TRBV3-1/TRBV3-2 | - | CASSQVTGYEQYF | TGTGCCAGCAGCCAAGTGACAGGCTACGAGCAGTACTTC
TRBJ2-7 | - | TRBV11-3 | TRBD2 | CASSLPTSGSFPGYEQYF | TGTGCCAGCAGCTTACCGACTAGCGGGAGTTTCCCGGGCTACGAGCAGTACTTC
TRBJ2-7 | - | TRBV27 | TRBD1 | CASSLTGTGREQYF | TGTGCCAGCAGTCTAACCGGGACAGGTAGGGAGCAGTACTTC